This TCR beta chain was recorded in a study of control samples from healthy donors and cancer patients (dated by TCRdb to about 2020). Receptor libraries were prepared by the immunoSEQ multiplex PCR assay. The immuneACCESS repertoire file appears here via TCRdb, limited to in-frame rearrangements. These files lack a portion of the clones; in checked studies, under half of the deficit traces to unresolved V genes, and the cause of the others is not known. In all, the sample holds 150,000 or so clones, and 80% to 95% of those were seen once. The ten most abundant clones make up under 7% of the sample. Concerning this clone: The antigen this receptor binds is unknown. The input lacks base qualities; no much larger clone sits a single base away.

The clonotype comes from a man younger than 30 in good health. Source material: blood.

CDR3 sequence: CASSPGQPGSGNTIYF. Here is the DNA: TGTGCCAGCTCACCAGGACAACCAGGCTCTGGAAACACCATATATTTT. In this chain, TRBV18 is recombined with TRBJ1-3, with TRBD1 perhaps the D gene, on 5 matching bases. The CDR3, from cysteine to phenylalanine, totals 16 residues. The only DNA kept is the CDR3, 48 bases in frame from the first base. V sheds 2 bases and J sheds 0 bases, leaving 11 bases between their ends. The germline V gene sets CDR1 to KGHSH and CDR2 to LQKENI.